One T cell receptor (beta chain) is described in this entry. The entry originates in a study of ipilimumab plus nivolumab after autologous stem cell transplantation. The CDR3 spans 15 residues. Germline CDR1 SEHNR, CDR2 FQNEAQ (reference sequence). Trimming stripped 5 bases from V and 5 bases from J, with 15 bases between. Clones were sequenced by immunoSEQ multiplex PCR, and TCRdb holds only the in-frame ones, with some missing. Among several thousand clones listed, approximately 92% were seen once. The chain recombines TRBV7-9 with TRBJ2-2; D gene ambiguous. This sample comprised PBMCs, obtained in a trial of ipilimumab plus nivolumab as post-transplant consolidation. The clonotype originates from a female donor with multiple myeloma. The CDR3 region is CASSRAGPVTGELFF. The CDR3, as DNA: TGTGCCAGCAGCCGGGCAGGCCCGGTGACCGGGGAGCTGTTTTTT.